This entry concerns a single T cell receptor (beta chain). This record belongs to a study of blood T cell repertoires in COVID-19. Whole-study context: There were acute and convalescent COVID-19 samples, and they came from the United States, Italy and Spain.

The table came from immunoSEQ multiplex PCR; TCRdb's copy has only in-frame clones and leaves some out. The table lists about 34,000 clones, 90% of them singletons. The CDR3 has 17 residues. The germline V gene has CDR1 SGDLS and CDR2 YYNGEE. The V gene lost 4 bases and the J gene lost 0 bases, with 16 bases spanning the gap. This sequence joins TRBV9 and TRBJ2-2; possibly TRBD2 for D (5 bases). The sequencing input was peripheral blood. The receptor was derived from a man older than 75 with acute or convalescent COVID-19. In DNA, the CDR3 is TGTGCCAGCAGCTCCGGAAGAGGGTTCGCGAACACCGGGGAGCTGTTTTTT. Its protein is CASSSGRGFANTGELFF.